This T cell receptor (beta chain) was profiled in a study of T cells in Graves' hyperthyroidism and ophthalmopathy. Whole-study findings and limits: Blood also carried most thyroid clonotypes expanded above 0.001.

Template material for amplifying TCR beta CDR3 regions consisted of RNA transcripts. Using the HTBI primer set, a first-round RT-PCR was run on the TCR CDR3. TCRdb processed the multiplex PCR reads anew with MiXCR; each CDR3 protein has one entry. The sample shows over 450,000 distinct CDR3 sequences, approximately 15% of them seen only once. This clonotype showed up many times. Antigen unknown. The germline V gene has CDR1 DFQATT and CDR2 SNEGSKA (reference sequence). Trimming removed 0 bases from V and 1 base from J, with 13 bases in between. The CDR3 contains 16 residues. The TCR comes from a woman in her late teens or twenties with Graves' hyperthyroidism. Specimen: blood. The chain is built from TRBV20-1 and TRBJ1-5; D is perhaps TRBD1 (6 bases). The chain's CDR3 is CSARDSQGFSNQPQHF. CDR3 nucleotides: TGCAGTGCTAGAGATTCCCAGGGGTTCAGCAATCAGCCCCAGCATTTT.